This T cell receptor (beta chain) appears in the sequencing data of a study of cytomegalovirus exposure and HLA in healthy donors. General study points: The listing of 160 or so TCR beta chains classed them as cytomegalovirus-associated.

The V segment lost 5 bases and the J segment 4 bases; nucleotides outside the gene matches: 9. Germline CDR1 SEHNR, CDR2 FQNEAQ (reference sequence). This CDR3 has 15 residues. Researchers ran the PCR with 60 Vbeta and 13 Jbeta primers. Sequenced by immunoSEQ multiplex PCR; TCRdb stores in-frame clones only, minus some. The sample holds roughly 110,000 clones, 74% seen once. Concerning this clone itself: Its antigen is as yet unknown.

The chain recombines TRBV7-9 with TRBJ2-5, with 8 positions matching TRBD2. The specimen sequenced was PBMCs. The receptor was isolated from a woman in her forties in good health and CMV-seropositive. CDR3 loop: CASSPQPGGRETQYF. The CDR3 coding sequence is TGTGCCAGCAGCCCTCAACCGGGGGGGCGAGAGACCCAGTACTTC.